This TCR beta chain is from a study of Graves' ophthalmopathy and Graves' hyperthyroidism. Amplification from RNA transcripts yielded the TCR beta CDR3 regions. Second-round multiplex PCR came after first-round RT-PCR with HTBI primers. TCRdb reprocessed the multiplex PCR reads with MiXCR, giving one entry per CDR3 protein. The data show more than 300,000 distinct CDR3 sequences, 15% seen once. Hyperthyroidism cases were recent diagnoses of under 2 months' duration in people aged 18 to 65. Physicians reached a diagnosis by relying on clinical symptoms, serum thyroxine, TRAb, thyroid ultrasound and orbital computed tomography. Study-level points and caveats: Discrimination between ophthalmopathy and stable hyperthyroidism by a 13-signature model showed more than 85% sensitivity and almost 83% specificity.

In this sample, this clonotype turned up many times. Antigen unknown. Between the trimmed V and J ends, which lost 3 bases and 4 bases, there was a span of 9 bases. Germline V gene data show CDR1 as DFQATT and CDR2 as SNEGSKA (reference sequence). The CDR3 extends over 12 amino acids. This chain uses TRBV20-1 with TRBJ1-2; unclear D gene. Source material: peripheral blood. This receptor was identified in a woman aged 18-29 years with stable Graves' hyperthyroidism. In nucleotides, the CDR3 is TGCAGTGCTAGTGTCACACTCTATGGCTACACCTTC. The encoded protein is CSASVTLYGYTF.